A single sample gave rise to the 24 T cell receptor beta chains below, sequenced in a study of T-cell memory formation after mild COVID-19. TCRdb used MiXCR to reprocess the 5' RACE reads, holding one entry per CDR3 protein. The sample consists of tens of thousands of distinct CDR3 sequences, around 13% of them appearing once. What was sequenced was PBMCs or a T cell subset sorted from them (not recorded which). These TCRs come from a man in his late teens or twenties who had mild COVID-19 (a few samples of this study predate the infection). Cell type and time point are not known.

In this sample, this clonotype turned up a few times. J is TRBJ1-5 and V is TRBV24-1, with a possible D match to TRBD1 (5 bases). The CDR3 is 16 residues long. The germline gives CDR1 KGHDR, CDR2 SFDVKD. Trimming shortened V by 4 bases and J by 3 bases, and 15 bases separated the two germline ends. The CDR3 region has the DNA TGTGCCACCAGTGAGGGAAGGCAGGGTTACAATCAGCCCCAGCATTTT. Translating it yields CATSEGRQGYNQPQHF.

The V call is TRBV4-1, the J call TRBJ2-2; D is uncertain. Germline loops: CDR1 MGHRA, CDR2 YSYEKL. The CDR3 is 12 amino acids. V gave up 5 bases and J gave up 9 bases, with 10 bases separating them. In nucleotides, the CDR3 is TGCGCCAGCAGCTACGGGCACCGGGAGCTGTTTTTT. It yields the protein CASSYGHRELFF.

In its sample, this clonotype was seen many times. This chain uses TRBV7-3 with TRBJ2-3; D not resolved. Trimming took off 1 base at V and 3 bases at J, with 5 bases between the two ends. Germline CDR1 is SGHTA and CDR2 is FQGTGA. The CDR3 runs to 13 residues. The CDR3 nucleotides are TGTGCCAGCAGCTTAATGGGGACAGATACGCAGTATTTT. Translated: CASSLMGTDTQYF. Drawing the rest from reference TRBV7-3 and TRBJ2-3, the complete variable domain is GAGVSQTPSNKVTEKGKYVELRCDPISGHTALYWYRQSLGQGPEFLIYFQGTGAADDSGLPNDRFFAVRPEGSVSTLKIQRTERGDSAVYLCASSLMGTDTQYFGPGTRLTVL.

V usage is TRBV20-1 and J usage is TRBJ1-3, with D unresolved. Germline V gives CDR1 DFQATT, CDR2 SNEGSKA (reference sequence). V lost 3 bases and J lost 0, with 12 bases in between. The CDR3 runs to 15 residues. The CDR3 nucleotides are TGCAGTGCTAGCCTGTGGACCCACTCTGGAAACACCATATATTTT. Residues: CSASLWTHSGNTIYF.

The J gene is TRBJ2-1, the V gene TRBV6-5; 7 bases map to TRBD1. Losses at the gene ends were 2 bases for V and 7 bases for J; bases not matched to a gene: 8. The germline V gene encodes CDR1 MNHEY and CDR2 SVGAGI. CDR3 length equals 15 residues. CDR3 amino acids: CASSYRAGGFNEQFF. The CDR3 DNA reads as TGTGCCAGCAGTTACAGGGCAGGGGGTTTTAATGAGCAGTTCTTC.

Only a few counts were recorded for this clonotype. This chain links TRBV6-6 with TRBJ2-7; D possibly corresponds to TRBD2 (5 bases). Deletions cut 2 bases from V and 6 bases from J, with 11 bases between. This CDR3 has 13 amino acids. CDR1 MNHNY and CDR2 SVGAGI come from the germline V gene (reference sequence). The DNA for the CDR3 is TGTGCCAGCAGTTACAACGGAGGTTCCGAGCAGTACTTC. Amino acid sequence: CASSYNGGSEQYF.

The chain has TRBV9 and TRBJ1-1; D is uncertain. Germline-derived CDR1 and CDR2 are SGDLS and YYNGEE. V lost 4 bases and J lost 4, with 8 bases in between. The CDR3 consists of 12 residues. For the CDR3, the DNA is TGTGCCAGCAGCCCCCCGGGCACTGAAGCTTTCTTT. As protein: CASSPPGTEAFF.

The V gene is TRBV29-1, the J gene TRBJ1-2, with D unclear. Trimming removed 6 bases at V and 4 bases at J, with 12 bases between. The CDR3 runs to 12 residues. CDR1 is SQVTM and CDR2 is ANQGSEA in the germline V gene. DNA of the CDR3: TGCAGCGTCCTGGACGAGGGCTATGGCTACACCTTC. This sequence encodes CSVLDEGYGYTF.

The chain is built from TRBV7-9 and TRBJ2-7; 13 nucleotides agree with TRBD2. Looked up from germline, CDR1 is SEHNR and CDR2 is FQNEAQ (reference sequence). CDR3 length: 16 amino acids. After removal of 4 bases from V and 3 bases from J, the junction contained 6 bases not matched to a gene. The CDR3 DNA reads TGTGCCAGCAGCTCTGGACTAGCGGGGGCGAGCTACGAGCAGTACTTC. Its translation is CASSSGLAGASYEQYF.

The rearrangement links TRBV24-1 to TRBJ2-1; 8 bases are a match to TRBD1. This CDR3 is 18 amino acids long. V lost 3 bases and J lost 4; bases outside the gene matches: 13. Germline assignment: CDR1 KGHDR and CDR2 SFDVKD. Here the CDR3 DNA reads TGTGCCACCAGTGATCCGCAGGGACAGGCGTCGGGATACAATGAGCAGTTCTTC. Its protein is CATSDPQGQASGYNEQFF.

This rearrangement joins TRBV6-2 or TRBV6-3 to TRBJ2-5, with 12 nucleotides matching TRBD1. The CDR3 runs to 13 residues. Trimming cost V 10 bases and J 6 bases; bases outside gene matches: 6. Germline CDR1 MNHEY, CDR2 SVGEGT. In DNA form, the CDR3 reads TGTGCCATCGGGACAGGGGGCTTGAAGACCCAGTACTTC. It translates to CAIGTGGLKTQYF.

This clonotype was picked up a small number of times. This CDR3 is CASSISGGTDTQYF. The CDR3 nucleotides are TGCGCCAGCAGCATCAGCGGGGGCACAGATACGCAGTATTTT. The chain employs TRBV4-1 and TRBJ2-3, with TRBD2 matching 7 bases. Losses at the gene ends were 5 bases for V and 1 base for J; bases not matched to a gene: 3. Germline assignment: CDR1 MGHRA and CDR2 YSYEKL. CDR3 length: 14 residues.

This clonotype was observed at least ten times. This rearrangement joins TRBV12-3 or TRBV12-4 to TRBJ1-5, with D possibly matching TRBD1 (5 bases). The V end was cut by 5 bases, the J end by 6 bases, with 11 bases between. There are 13 residues in the CDR3. CDR3 in DNA: TGTGCCAGCAGTCTCGGCGGGGGTCAGCCCCAGCATTTT. Amino acid sequence: CASSLGGGQPQHF.

This clonotype turned up a few times. This chain connects TRBV4-1 to TRBJ2-7; a possible D gene is TRBD2 (5 bases). Trimming removed 0 bases from V and 3 bases from J, with 9 bases in between. Germline CDR1 reads MGHRA; CDR2 reads YSYEKL. The CDR3 is 14 residues long. The chain's CDR3 is CASSQDGLNYEQYF. In nucleotides, the CDR3 is TGCGCCAGCAGCCAAGATGGACTTAACTACGAGCAGTACTTC.

The chain is built from TRBV5-1 and TRBJ2-3; 14 positions match TRBD2. This CDR3 comprises 19 residues. Per germline, CDR1 SGHRS and CDR2 YFSETQ. The V gene end was trimmed by 4 bases and the J gene end by 2 bases; junction bases not matched to a gene: 12. In nucleotides, the CDR3 is TGCGCCAGCAGCGCGACTAGCGGGGGGGCCTTGTTGATCACAGATACGCAGTATTTT. Protein: CASSATSGGALLITDTQYF.

CDR3 loop: CASTVDSHQPQHF. CDR3 sequence (DNA): TGTGCCAGCACCGTTGACAGCCATCAGCCCCAGCATTTT. The chain recombines TRBV12-3 or TRBV12-4 with TRBJ1-5, with D perhaps matching TRBD1 (5 bases). With 7 bases removed from V and 5 bases from J, the gap between germline ends came to 12 bases. This CDR3 region has 13 residues.

This clonotype is deemed medium-sized. Written as DNA, the CDR3 is TGTGCCAGCAGCTTCAATCGGAGGCAGTTCTTC. As protein: CASSFNRRQFF. The V gene is TRBV7-9, the J gene TRBJ2-1; D not resolved. The CDR3 runs 11 residues. Germline-derived CDR1 and CDR2 are SEHNR and FQNEAQ (reference sequence). V was shortened by 3 bases and J by 12 bases, with 9 bases between the two germline ends.

This clonotype was seen only a few times. V is TRBV5-1 and J is TRBJ2-7; 10 positions match TRBD1. CDR3 length equals 15 residues. J lost 5 bases, V lost 0 bases, and 5 bases had no gene match. Germline V gene data show CDR1 as SGHRS and CDR2 as YFSETQ. CDR3 in DNA: TGCGCCAGCAGCTTGGAGGGACAGGGGTTCGACGAGCAGTACGTC. It encodes CASSLEGQGFDEQYV.

There are many counts of this clonotype. This sequence joins TRBV5-5 and TRBJ2-1; 8 bases are a match to TRBD1. Germline CDR1 and CDR2: SGHKS and YYEKEE (reference sequence). The CDR3 is 15 residues long. Trimming took 4 bases from V and 8 from J; bases not matched to a gene: 11. This chain's CDR3 is CASSQGRQGKDEQFF. CDR3 nucleotides: TGTGCCAGCAGCCAGGGGCGACAGGGGAAGGATGAGCAGTTCTTC. The whole variable domain, remainder taken from reference TRBV5-5 and TRBJ2-1, is DAGVTQSPTHLIKTRGQQVTLRCSPISGHKSVSWYQQVLGQGPQFIFQYYEKEERGRGNFPDRFSARQFPNYSSELNVNALLLGDSALYLCASSQGRQGKDEQFFGPGTRLTVL.

This clonotype was counted a few times. The chain carries TRBV28 and TRBJ2-3; no clear D. V was cut by 4 bases and J by 5 bases, with 7 bases left in between. The CDR3 totals 12 residues. The germline V gene encodes CDR1 MDHEN and CDR2 SYDVKM. CDR3 region: CASSSAGDTQYF. The DNA for the CDR3 is TGTGCCAGCAGTTCGGCTGGAGATACGCAGTATTTT.

The chain combines TRBV28 with TRBJ1-1, with D unresolved. This CDR3 has 15 residues. Trimming stripped 8 bases from V and 0 bases from J, with 16 bases between. Germline CDR1 is MDHEN and CDR2 is SYDVKM. CDR3 nucleotides: TGTGCCAGCGGATCCGCCGGGGTCATGAACACTGAAGCTTTCTTT. It translates to CASGSAGVMNTEAFF.

The chain uses TRBV12-3 or TRBV12-4 and TRBJ2-5; 11 bases agree with TRBD2. V shed 5 bases, J shed 2 bases, and the junction held 10 bases outside the gene matches. This CDR3 has 17 residues. The CDR3 loop reads CASSPSGGSPIQETQYF. The CDR3, as DNA: TGTGCCAGCAGTCCTAGCGGGGGGTCGCCTATTCAAGAGACCCAGTACTTC.

This clonotype was counted only a few times. V and J are TRBV7-9 and TRBJ2-5; possibly TRBD2 for D (5 bases). The CDR3 length is 15 residues. The ends were cut back, 2 bases at V and 5 bases at J, with 15 bases in the middle. Per germline, CDR1 SEHNR and CDR2 FQNEAQ (reference sequence). CDR3 sequence (DNA): TGTGCCAGCAGCTTAATCGAGGCTAGCAGGGAGACCCAGTACTTC. This translates into CASSLIEASRETQYF.

The sample holds a few counts of this clonotype. The J gene is TRBJ1-5, the V gene TRBV15; D ambiguous. Germline V gene sequence: CDR1 LNHNV, CDR2 YYDKDF (reference sequence). This CDR3 is 13 amino acids long. Trimming took off 7 bases at V and 4 bases at J, with 11 bases between the two ends. The CDR3 here is CATTTGINQPQHF. The CDR3 DNA follows: TGTGCCACCACCACGGGGATTAATCAGCCCCAGCATTTT.